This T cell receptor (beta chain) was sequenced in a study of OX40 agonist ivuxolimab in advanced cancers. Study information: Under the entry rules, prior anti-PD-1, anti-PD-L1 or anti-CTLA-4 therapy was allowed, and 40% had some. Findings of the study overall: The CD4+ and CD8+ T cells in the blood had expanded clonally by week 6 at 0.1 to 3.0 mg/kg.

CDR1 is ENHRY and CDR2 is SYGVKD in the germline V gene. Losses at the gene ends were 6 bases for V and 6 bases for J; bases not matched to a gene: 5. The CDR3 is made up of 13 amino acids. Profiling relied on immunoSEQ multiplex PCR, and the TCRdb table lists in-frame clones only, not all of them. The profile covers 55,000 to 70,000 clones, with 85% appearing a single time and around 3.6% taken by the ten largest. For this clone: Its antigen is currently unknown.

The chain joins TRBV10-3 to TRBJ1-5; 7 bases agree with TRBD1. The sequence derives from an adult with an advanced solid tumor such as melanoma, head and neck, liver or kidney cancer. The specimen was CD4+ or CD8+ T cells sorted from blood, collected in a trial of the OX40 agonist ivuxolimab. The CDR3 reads CAIRGTEGQPQHF. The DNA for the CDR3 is TGTGCCATCAGAGGGACAGAGGGTCAGCCCCAGCATTTT.